This T cell receptor (beta chain) was documented in a study of blood T cell repertoires in COVID-19. Across the whole study: Sources were T cells, B-cell-depleted T cells, or PBMCs; the material itself was cDNA or gDNA.

The germline CDR1 and CDR2 sequences are LGHNA and YNFKEQ. Trimming pared 0 bases from V and 0 bases from J, leaving 8 bases between. There are 15 residues in the CDR3. Clones were sequenced by immunoSEQ multiplex PCR, and TCRdb holds only the in-frame ones, with some missing. The table records around 12,000 clones, approximately 80% of them present only once. The sequence derives from a man older than 75 with acute or convalescent COVID-19. The source material was peripheral blood. The rearrangement links TRBV4-2 to TRBJ1-1; D ambiguous. The CDR3 DNA sequence: TGTGCCAGCAGCCAAGAGCCCGGGTTGAACACTGAAGCTTTCTTT. Translating it yields CASSQEPGLNTEAFF.